This TCR beta chain was obtained from a study of CD4 and CD8 cells across lung adenocarcinoma regions. This clonotype was detected a few times. Each CDR3 protein is one row after TCRdb ran MiXCR on the PCR reads. The sample holds thousands of distinct CDR3 sequences, roughly 45% seen once. The CDR3 loop spans 16 amino acids. CDR1 SGHVS and CDR2 FQNEAQ come from the germline V gene. The rearrangement uses TRBV7-8 and TRBJ2-1; TRBD2 matches 10 bases. The DNA end is a closer match to TRBJ2-7, so the J assignment may be wrong. Sample: CD4+ T cells from the margin of a lung tumor. This sequence was found in a female donor with lung adenocarcinoma. The CD4 and CD8 labels of this study may be unreliable. The CDR3 spells CASSLRTSGSSYEQYF. CDR3 DNA sequence: TGTGCCAGCAGCTTAAGGACTAGCGGTAGTTCCTACGAGCAGTACTTC.